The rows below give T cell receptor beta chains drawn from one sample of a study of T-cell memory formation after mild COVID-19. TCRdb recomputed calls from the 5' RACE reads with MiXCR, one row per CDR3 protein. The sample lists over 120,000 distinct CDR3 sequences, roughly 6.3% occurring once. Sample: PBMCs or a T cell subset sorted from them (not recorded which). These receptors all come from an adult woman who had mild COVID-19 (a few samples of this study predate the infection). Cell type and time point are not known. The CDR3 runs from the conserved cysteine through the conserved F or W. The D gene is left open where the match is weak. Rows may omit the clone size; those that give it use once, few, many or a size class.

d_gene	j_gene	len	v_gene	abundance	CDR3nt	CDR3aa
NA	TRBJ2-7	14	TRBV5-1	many	TGCGCCAGCAGCTTGGCGCAGGGAGCCTACGAGCAGTACTTC	CASSLAQGAYEQYF
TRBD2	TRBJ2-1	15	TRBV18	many	TGTGCCAGCTTACGCGGGGGGGGTTTCGACAATGAGCAGTTCTTC	CASLRGGGFDNEQFF
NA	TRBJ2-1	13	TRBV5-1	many	TGCGCCAGCAGCTTTACCGGGACCTCTGAGCAGTTCTTC	CASSFTGTSEQFF
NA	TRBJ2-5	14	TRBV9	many	TGTGCCAGCAGCGTCAGTCAGGGTCCAGAGACCCAGTACTTC	CASSVSQGPETQYF
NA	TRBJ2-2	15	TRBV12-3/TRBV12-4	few	TGTGCCAGCAGTTTCCGACAGGCCAACACCGGGGAGCTGTTTTTT	CASSFRQANTGELFF
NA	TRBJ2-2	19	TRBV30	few	TGTGCCTGGCTGGAACCGTTTCTTCGACCGAAGAAGAACACCGGGGAGCTGTTTTTT	CAWLEPFLRPKKNTGELFF
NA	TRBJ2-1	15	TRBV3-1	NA	TGTGCCAGCAGCCTTTCACGACCGATGGGGAATGAGCAGTTCTTC	CASSLSRPMGNEQFF
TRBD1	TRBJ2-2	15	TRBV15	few	TGTGCCACCAGCATTCTGACAGGGGACACCGGGGAGCTGTTTTTT	CATSILTGDTGELFF
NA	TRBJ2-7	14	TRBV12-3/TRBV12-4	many	TGTGCCAGCACCGTTTCGTCTGGGACCTACGAGCAGTACTTC	CASTVSSGTYEQYF
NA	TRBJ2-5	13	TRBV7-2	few	TGTGCCAGCAGCTTGGGCGCCATAGAGACCCAGTACTTC	CASSLGAIETQYF
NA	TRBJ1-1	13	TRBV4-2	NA	TGTGCCAGCAGCCAACTCATGAACACTGAAGCTTTCTTT	CASSQLMNTEAFF
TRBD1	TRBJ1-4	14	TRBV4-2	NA	TGTGCCAGCAGTTGGGGACAGCTGGAAGAAAAACTGTTTTTT	CASSWGQLEEKLFF
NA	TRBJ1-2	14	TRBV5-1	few	TGCGCCAGCAGCTTTGGGGGACGGGACTATGGCTACACCTTC	CASSFGGRDYGYTF
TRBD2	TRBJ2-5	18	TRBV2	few	TGTGCCAGCAGGGGACGAACCGGGTCGGGACTAGGGGGGGAGACCCAGTACTTC	CASRGRTGSGLGGETQYF
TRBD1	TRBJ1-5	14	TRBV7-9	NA	TGTGCCAGCAGCACCACAGGGGACAATCAGCCCCAGCATTTT	CASSTTGDNQPQHF
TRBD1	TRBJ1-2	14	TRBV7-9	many	TGTGCCAGCAGCCCTGGACAGGGGATCGATGGCTACACCTTC	CASSPGQGIDGYTF
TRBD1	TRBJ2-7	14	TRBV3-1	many	TGTGCCAGCAGCCAAGATCCGGACAGGGCAGGGCAGTACTTC	CASSQDPDRAGQYF
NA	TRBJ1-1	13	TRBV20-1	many	TGCAGTGCTAGCGTACAGGCCTACACTGAAGCTTTCTTT	CSASVQAYTEAFF
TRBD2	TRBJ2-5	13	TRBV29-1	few	TGCAGCGTTGAAGATGTGGGAGGGGAGACCCAGTACTTC	CSVEDVGGETQYF
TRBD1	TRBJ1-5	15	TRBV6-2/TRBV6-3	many	TGTGCCAGCAGTTCCCCATACAGGGGGCATCAGCCCCAGCATTTT	CASSSPYRGHQPQHF
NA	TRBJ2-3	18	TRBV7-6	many	TGTGCCAGCAGCTTAGCGTACTCTAGCATTCCTAGCACAGATACGCAGTATTTT	CASSLAYSSIPSTDTQYF
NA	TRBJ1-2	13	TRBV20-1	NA	TGCAGTGCAAGGGACCCTAAATCGTATGGCTACACCTTC	CSARDPKSYGYTF
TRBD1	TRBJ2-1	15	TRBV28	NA	TGTGCCAGCACTCAATCTAGGGGGCGTTACAATGAGCAGTTCTTC	CASTQSRGRYNEQFF
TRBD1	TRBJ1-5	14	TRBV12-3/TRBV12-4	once	TGTGCCAGCAGCCTAGGACAGGGATATCTGCCCCAGCATTTT	CASSLGQGYLPQHF
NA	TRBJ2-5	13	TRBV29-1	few	TGCAGCGTTGCTCTTGGACTGAAAGAGACCCAGTACTTC	CSVALGLKETQYF
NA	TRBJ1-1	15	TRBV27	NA	TGTGCCAGCAGTTTATTTGGGGGGCAGAAAACTGAAGCTTTCTTT	CASSLFGGQKTEAFF
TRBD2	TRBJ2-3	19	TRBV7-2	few	TGTGCCAGCAGCTTAGAGGCCGGGGTGCGGGGGGGTGGCACAGATACGCAGTATTTT	CASSLEAGVRGGGTDTQYF
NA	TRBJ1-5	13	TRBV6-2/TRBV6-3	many	TGTGCCAGCAGTTACGTGGGGGATCAGCCCCAGCATTTT	CASSYVGDQPQHF
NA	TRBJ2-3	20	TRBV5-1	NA	TGCGCCAGCAGCTCCATTTTTGGCCCCACTCGGGGGGCTATCCCAGATACGCAGTATTTT	CASSSIFGPTRGAIPDTQYF
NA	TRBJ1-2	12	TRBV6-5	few	TGTGCCAGCCGCCGGTGGGACTATGGCTACACCTTC	CASRRWDYGYTF
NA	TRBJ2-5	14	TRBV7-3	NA	TGTGCCAGCAGCCGCCAGGGGAGCCGGGAGACCCAGTACTTC	CASSRQGSRETQYF
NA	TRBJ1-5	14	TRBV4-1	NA	TGCGCCAGCAGCCCCCTCGAGGGGACTCAGCCCCAGCATTTT	CASSPLEGTQPQHF
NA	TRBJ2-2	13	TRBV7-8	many	TGTGCCAGCAGCCCCCGTCAGGTCGGGGAGCTGTTTTTT	CASSPRQVGELFF
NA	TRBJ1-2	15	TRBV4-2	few	TGTGCCAGCAGCCAAGATCACACTTGGGTATATGGCTACACCTTC	CASSQDHTWVYGYTF
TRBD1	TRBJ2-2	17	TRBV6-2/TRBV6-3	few	TGTGCCAGCAGTTTACACAGGGGGCAGGGGAACACCGGGGAGCTGTTTTTT	CASSLHRGQGNTGELFF
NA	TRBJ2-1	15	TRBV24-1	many	TGTGCCACCAGTCTCGGGGACCTTTCCCGTCAAGAGCAGTTCTTC	CATSLGDLSRQEQFF
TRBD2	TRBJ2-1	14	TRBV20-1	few	TGCAGTGCTGAGGATGGGACTAGCTTCAATGAGCAGTTCTTC	CSAEDGTSFNEQFF
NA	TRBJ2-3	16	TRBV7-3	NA	TGTGCCAGCAGCCTGGGCATGGCGGGGAGCACAGATACGCAGTATTTT	CASSLGMAGSTDTQYF
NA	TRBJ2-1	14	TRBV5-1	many	TGCGCCAGCAGCGCCGGTGGGCCCGGAAATGAGCAGTTCTTC	CASSAGGPGNEQFF
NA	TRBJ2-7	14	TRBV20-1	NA	TGCAGTGCTAGAGATAGCGGACTGGCCTACGAGCAGTACTTC	CSARDSGLAYEQYF
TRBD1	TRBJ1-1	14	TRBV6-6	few	TGTGCCAGCACTCAGGGGGCCTCGAACACTGAAGCTTTCTTT	CASTQGASNTEAFF
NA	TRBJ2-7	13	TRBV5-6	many	TGTGCCAGCAGCTTGGTAGGTGGGGCCGAGCAGTACTTC	CASSLVGGAEQYF
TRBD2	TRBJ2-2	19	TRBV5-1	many	TGCGCCAGCAGCCTCTCCGGGACTAGCGAATCAACGAACACCGGGGAGCTGTTTTTT	CASSLSGTSESTNTGELFF
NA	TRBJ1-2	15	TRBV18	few	TGTGCCAGCTCACCACGGGAGCAGGGTTCCTATGGCTACACCTTC	CASSPREQGSYGYTF
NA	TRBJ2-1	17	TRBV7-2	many	TGTGCCAGCAGCTTACGCGGGACGCGATACTCCTACAATGAGCAGTTCTTC	CASSLRGTRYSYNEQFF
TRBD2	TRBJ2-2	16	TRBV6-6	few	TGTGCCAGCAGTTACAGAGAGGCTAGCGGAGATGGGGAGCTGTTTTTT	CASSYREASGDGELFF
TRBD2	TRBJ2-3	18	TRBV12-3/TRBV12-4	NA	TGTGCCAGCAGCCGAGGAACTAGCGGGGGCCTTACCACAGATACGCAGTATTTT	CASSRGTSGGLTTDTQYF
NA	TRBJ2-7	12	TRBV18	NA	TGTGCCAGCTCTTCAGGGGCGGACGAGCAGTACTTC	CASSSGADEQYF
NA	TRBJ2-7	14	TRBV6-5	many	TGTGCCAGCAGAGCCGGCTCTAGCTCCTACGAGCAGTACTTC	CASRAGSSSYEQYF
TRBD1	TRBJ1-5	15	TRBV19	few	TGTGCCAGTAGTATTACCGGACAGGGCAATCAGCCCCAGCATTTT	CASSITGQGNQPQHF
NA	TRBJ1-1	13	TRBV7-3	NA	TGTGCCAGCAGCTCGGGGATCTACACTGAAGCTTTCTTT	CASSSGIYTEAFF
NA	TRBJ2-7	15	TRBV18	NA	TGTGCCAGCTCACCCAGGACACGAGGGAATTCCGAGCAGTACTTC	CASSPRTRGNSEQYF
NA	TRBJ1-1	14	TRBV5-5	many	TGTGCCAGCAGGTTTGGAGGCACATACACTGAAGCTTTCTTT	CASRFGGTYTEAFF